This T cell receptor beta chain appears in the sequencing data of a study of cytomegalovirus exposure and HLA in healthy donors. This CDR3 spans 16 amino acids. V was clipped by 0 bases and J by 6 bases, with 16 bases between them. The V gene's germline CDR1 is SGHRS and CDR2 YFSETQ. With 60 Vbeta and 13 Jbeta primers, the PCR was carried out. Sequenced by immunoSEQ multiplex PCR; TCRdb stores in-frame clones only, minus some. This table holds approximately 100,000 clones, more than 60% found once. This clonotype originated in a woman aged 18-35 years in good health and CMV-seropositive. Sequenced input: PBMCs. V usage is TRBV5-1 and J usage is TRBJ2-1; D possibly corresponds to TRBD2 (6 bases). For the CDR3, the DNA is TGCGCCAGCAGCTTGGAGAGACTAGGTACATCCAATGAGCAGTTCTTC. Amino acid sequence: CASSLERLGTSNEQFF.